The subject of this entry is one TCR beta chain. The antigen remains unidentified. Sequencing used immunoSEQ multiplex PCR; TCRdb keeps in-frame clones, though not all of them. The data contain about 52,000 clones, about nine tenths of them singletons. The record originates from a study of Tregs in tolerant kidney transplant recipients. Study-wide results and limits: The most relevant donor-specific Treg TCRbeta repertoire apparently came from expansion with activated donor B cells. Antigen-driven expansion was suggested because donor-specific Tregs expanded more than all Tregs in tolerant patients.

Recipients received nonmyeloablative bone marrow transplants from related graft donors, with transient mixed chimerism. Thawed PBMCs were FACS-sorted into unstimulated CD4+CD25+CD127- regulatory T cells, CD4+CD25- non-regulatory cells, CD4 and CD8 cells. V dropped 2 bases and J dropped 5; count of bases not matched to a gene: 12. The germline gives CDR1 MNHEY, CDR2 SMNVEV (reference sequence). CDR3 length: 16 amino acids. Sequences were derived from CD8+ T cells from blood (PBMCs), sampled 24 months after the transplant. The TCR comes from a human patient who received a combined kidney and bone marrow transplant. Part of the T cells may come from the graft donor. The chain employs TRBV27 and TRBJ2-7; 7 positions match TRBD1. CDR3 sequence reads: CASSLTGATTHDEQYF. The DNA for the CDR3 is TGTGCCAGCAGTTTAACAGGGGCGACAACTCATGACGAGCAGTACTTC.